Below, 31 T cell receptor beta chains from the same sample are listed, as sequenced in a study of read filtering for tumor transcriptome and immune sequencing. The library was built from around 0.4 ug RNA with molecular barcoded adaptors for alpha/delta and beta/gamma chains. TCRdb recomputed calls from the reads with MiXCR, one row per CDR3 protein. The sample contains 39,000 or so distinct CDR3 sequences, roughly 13% of which appear only once. Sequencing was done on a sample of a population of CD138-negative cells sorted from bone marrow. These receptors all come from a donor at least 40 years old with multiple myeloma.

This clonotype was counted at least ten times. The V call is TRBV7-2, the J call TRBJ2-4; 9 nucleotides match TRBD2. With V trimmed by 2 bases and J by 6 bases, 8 bases remained unmatched. This CDR3 region has 16 residues. Germline V gene data show CDR1 as SGHTA and CDR2 as FQGNSA. CDR3 nucleotide sequence: TGTGCCAGCAGCTTATTTGCGGGAGGGCCTTTAAACATTCAGTACTTC. Its translation is CASSLFAGGPLNIQYF.

Worth noting for this clonotype: A read error may explain this, as a much larger clone is one base away. This chain uses TRBV14 with TRBJ1-4, with 11 nucleotides matching TRBD2. The better agreement between TRBJ2-3 and the DNA end casts doubt on the J call. Germline CDR1 and CDR2: SGHDN and FVKESK. The CDR3 loop spans 16 amino acids. The CDR3 DNA is TGTGCCAGCAACTCCTTGAGACTAGCGGGAAGGGATACGCAGTATTTT. Amino acids: CASNSLRLAGRDTQYF.

This clonotype was detected ten times or more. The chain uses TRBV30 and TRBJ2-2; D unresolved. Germline values: CDR1 GTSNPN, CDR2 SVGIG (reference sequence). This CDR3 has 12 amino acids. Trimming took 3 bases from V and 3 from J, leaving 5 bases between them. The CDR3: CAWRFYTGELFF. The CDR3 DNA reads as TGTGCCTGGAGGTTTTACACCGGGGAGCTGTTTTTT.

In its sample, this clonotype was seen many times. The J gene is TRBJ1-1, the V gene TRBV29-1; maybe TRBD1 (5 bases). V lost 1 base, J lost 11 bases, and 20 bases lay in between. The CDR3 has 14 amino acids. Germline loops: CDR1 SQVTM, CDR2 ANQGSEA. CDR3 DNA sequence: TGCAGCGTTGAAGTTGACTCCGGGACTTACGGGGCTTTCTTT. This sequence encodes CSVEVDSGTYGAFF.

This clonotype occurred many times. This chain uses TRBV9 with TRBJ1-1, with D maybe TRBD1 (6 bases). Germline V lookup: CDR1 SGDLS, CDR2 YYNGEE. V gave up 4 bases and J gave up 1 base, with 14 bases separating them. This CDR3 comprises 15 residues. The CDR3, as DNA: TGTGCCAGCAGCAAAGGGGGACAACAGAACACTGAAGCTTTCTTT. It encodes CASSKGGQQNTEAFF.

This clonotype was seen many times. V gene TRBV29-1 combines with J gene TRBJ2-1; TRBD2 aligns across 7 bases. The CDR3 length is 12 residues. V was clipped by 7 bases and J by 9 bases; unmatched bases: 9. Germline CDR1 reads SQVTM; CDR2 reads ANQGSEA. CDR3 in DNA: TGCAGCGCAAGACTAGCTCTAAGTGAGCAGTTCTTC. This gives the protein CSARLALSEQFF.

Many counts were recorded for this clonotype. The chain links TRBV4-3 to TRBJ2-7; 11 nucleotides line up with TRBD1. This CDR3 has 15 amino acids. Germline trimming cut 4 bases from V and 7 bases from J; bases unmatched to any gene: 9. From germline, CDR1 is LGHNA and CDR2 YSLEER. The CDR3 sequence: CASSLQPGTGGEQYF. CDR3 nucleotide sequence: TGCGCCAGCAGCCTACAGCCCGGGACAGGGGGAGAGCAGTACTTC.

At least ten counts were recorded for this clonotype. The chain joins TRBV30 to TRBJ1-5; 9 bases line up with TRBD1. CDR3 size: 16 residues. CDR1 and CDR2 from the germline V gene are GTSNPN and SVGIG (reference sequence). The junction had 6 bases not matched to a gene; V was cut back by 3 bases and J by 0 bases. CDR3 bases: TGTGCCTGGAGCGGGACAGGGATGTATAGCAATCAGCCCCAGCATTTT. It codes for CAWSGTGMYSNQPQHF.

This clonotype was found many times. The chain is built from TRBV20-1 and TRBJ2-1, with TRBD2 matching 11 bases. The CDR3 extends over 14 amino acids. The junction had 1 base not matched to a gene; V was cut back by 3 bases and J by 3 bases. The germline gives CDR1 DFQATT, CDR2 SNEGSKA (reference sequence). The CDR3 DNA follows: TGCAGTGCTAGGACTAGCGGGATCTACAATGAGCAGTTCTTC. Translating gives CSARTSGIYNEQFF.

This clonotype was seen only a few times. J is TRBJ2-2 and V is TRBV11-2, with 8 bases lining up with TRBD1. The CDR3 consists of 16 residues. J gave up 5 bases and V 5 bases, and 10 bases lay outside the gene matches. Germline V gives CDR1 SGHAT, CDR2 FQNNGV. The CDR3 region has the DNA TGTGCCAGCAGCGTAGGGCACAGGGGGAGGACCGGGGAGCTGTTTTTT. This codes for CASSVGHRGRTGELFF. Using reference TRBV11-2 and TRBJ2-2 for the parts outside the CDR3, the full variable domain is EAGVAQSPRYKIIEKRQSVAFWCNPISGHATLYWYQQILGQGPKLLIQFQNNGVVDDSQLPKDRFSAERLKGVDSTLKIQPAKLEDSAVYLCASSVGHRGRTGELFFGEGSRLTVL.

The table lists this clonotype with many counts. This chain uses TRBV24-1 with TRBJ2-1; TRBD2 matches 10 bases. This CDR3 is 17 amino acids long. V gave up 6 bases and J gave up 3 bases; unmatched junction bases: 10. Germline V gene data show CDR1 as KGHDR and CDR2 as SFDVKD. The CDR3 loop reads CATSPSPTSGLYNEQFF. The CDR3 nucleotides read TGTGCCACCAGTCCCTCCCCGACTAGCGGGCTCTACAATGAGCAGTTCTTC.

At least ten counts were recorded for this clonotype. The CDR3 is CASSQLGTSYNEQFF. In nucleotides, the CDR3 is TGCGCCAGCAGCCAATTAGGAACCTCCTACAATGAGCAGTTCTTC. This chain joins TRBV4-1 and TRBJ2-1; D is ambiguous. V was cut by 2 bases and J by 0 bases, with 8 bases left in between. In germline, CDR1 is MGHRA, CDR2 YSYEKL. There are 15 residues in the CDR3.

This clonotype appeared many times. The chain carries TRBV6-5 and TRBJ1-1; D is perhaps TRBD1 (5 bases). V lost 0 bases to trimming and J lost 0 bases, with 14 bases between them. Germline V lookup: CDR1 MNHEY, CDR2 SVGAGI. The CDR3 covers 17 residues. This chain's CDR3 is CASSYSGTGTVNTEAFF. The CDR3 DNA follows: TGTGCCAGCAGTTACTCCGGAACCGGGACGGTGAACACTGAAGCTTTCTTT.

This clonotype turned up a few times. The CDR3 protein is CASSRGSKRTDTQYF. In nucleotides, the CDR3 is TGTGCCAGCAGCCGGGGGAGTAAACGCACAGATACGCAGTATTTT. J is TRBJ2-3 and V is TRBV7-9, with D possibly TRBD2 on 6 matching bases. V lost 5 bases and J 1 base, leaving 13 bases between the germline ends. This CDR3 comprises 15 residues. Germline CDR1 SEHNR, CDR2 FQNEAQ (reference sequence).

This clonotype was recorded at least ten times. The rearrangement uses TRBV11-2 and TRBJ2-3; no reliable D call. Germline V gene lookup returns CDR1 SGHAT and CDR2 FQNNGV. V was clipped by 1 base and J by 3 bases, with 8 bases between them. The CDR3 sequence is 14 residues long. The CDR3 bases are TGTGCCAGCAGCTTAGCTGTTAGTACAGATACGCAGTATTTT. Encoded protein: CASSLAVSTDTQYF.

This clonotype appeared many times. V usage is TRBV10-3 and J usage is TRBJ2-2; 8 bases align to TRBD2. The germline V gene encodes CDR1 ENHRY and CDR2 SYGVKD. Trimming took 0 bases from V and 7 from J; bases not matched to a gene: 7. There are 16 residues in the CDR3. CDR3 DNA sequence: TGTGCCATCAGTGAGTCAGCGGGAGAGGCCGGCGGGGAGCTGTTTTTT. This codes for CAISESAGEAGGELFF.

This clonotype was observed many times. The chain is built from TRBV20-1 and TRBJ2-2; 7 bases align to TRBD2. The CDR3 contains 15 residues. Per germline, CDR1 DFQATT and CDR2 SNEGSKA (reference sequence). V lost 7 bases and J lost 4; bases outside the gene matches: 12. The CDR3 here is CSVPRRGGPTGELFF. Written as DNA, the CDR3 is TGCAGTGTTCCGAGGCGGGGAGGGCCCACCGGGGAGCTGTTTTTT.

V gene TRBV4-1 combines with J gene TRBJ2-5, with 7 bases aligning to TRBD1. Germline lookup yields CDR1 MGHRA and CDR2 YSYEKL. Trimming took 2 bases from V and 5 from J; bases not matched to a gene: 8. The CDR3 length is 15 residues. The CDR3 reads CASSQLVRGLETQYF. CDR3 nucleotides: TGCGCCAGCAGCCAACTTGTAAGGGGGCTGGAGACCCAGTACTTC.

As for this clonotype: Given a far larger clone just one base away, this is likely a sequencing read error. This chain connects TRBV7-2 to TRBJ2-1; 7 bases are shared with TRBD2. The CDR3 is 15 residues long. V gave up 5 bases and J gave up 6 bases; unmatched junction bases: 10. Germline V gene lookup returns CDR1 SGHTA and CDR2 FQGNSA. The CDR3 spells CASSPRGSGRNEQFF. In DNA form, the CDR3 reads TGTGCCAGCAGCCCTCGGGGTAGCGGGCGCAATGAGCAGTTCTTC.

This clonotype occurred many times. The gene calls are TRBV11-3 and TRBJ2-5, with TRBD1 matching 8 bases. Trimming at V came to 4 bases and at J to 5 bases, leaving 3 bases not matched to a gene. CDR1 and CDR2 (germline): SGHNT, YENEEA. The CDR3 runs to 13 residues. CDR3 sequence: CASSSDRGETQYF. Written as DNA, the CDR3 is TGTGCCAGCAGCTCTGACAGGGGCGAGACCCAGTACTTC.

This clonotype was seen ten or more times. The chain carries TRBV11-2 and TRBJ2-3; 8 positions agree with TRBD1. Germline assignment: CDR1 SGHAT and CDR2 FQNNGV. This CDR3 is built from 15 residues. After removal of 5 bases from V and 2 bases from J, the junction contained 6 bases not matched to a gene. CDR3 sequence: CASSPDRGNTDTQYF. CDR3 DNA sequence: TGTGCCAGCAGCCCTGACAGGGGAAACACAGATACGCAGTATTTT.

The chain carries TRBV4-1 and TRBJ2-1, with D unresolved. CDR1 and CDR2 from the germline V gene are MGHRA and YSYEKL. Trimming removed 0 bases at V and 6 bases at J, with 12 bases between. CDR3 length equals 15 residues. The CDR3 region has the DNA TGCGCCAGCAGCCAAGAACCCAGATGGGGCAATGAGCAGTTCTTC. Translation gives CASSQEPRWGNEQFF.

Concerning this clonotype itself: A much larger clone differs from this one at a single base, so this may be a read error. V is TRBV20-1 and J is TRBJ2-4; TRBD2 is a possible D gene (7 bases). CDR3 length equals 16 residues. V lost 3 bases to trimming and J lost 8 bases, with 23 bases between them. CDR1 and CDR2 from the germline V gene are DFQATT and SNEGSKA (reference sequence). The DNA of the CDR3 is TGCAGTGCTAGGCAAGGAGGGGGGGCTCAGAGAGACATTCAGTACTTC. Amino acids: CSARQGGGAQRDIQYF.

This clonotype was observed at least ten times. The chain employs TRBV29-1 and TRBJ2-7; the match to TRBD2 covers 12 bases. Germline CDR1 and CDR2: SQVTM and ANQGSEA. This CDR3 comprises 15 residues. The junction had 8 bases not matched to a gene; V was cut back by 4 bases and J by 4 bases. This chain's CDR3 is CSVVQPTSGSYEQYF. The DNA for the CDR3 is TGCAGCGTTGTCCAACCGACTAGCGGGAGTTACGAGCAGTACTTC.

This clonotype was seen a few times. With a much larger clone just one base away, this may be a read error. The chain employs TRBV18 and TRBJ1-5, with D hard to call. V dropped 6 bases and J dropped 8 bases, with 11 bases sitting between them. CDR1 is KGHSH and CDR2 is LQKENI in the germline V gene. The CDR3 runs to 12 residues. The CDR3 region has the DNA TGTGCCAGCTCTGCTGGAGGCAAGCCCCAGCATTTT. Translated, it gives CASSAGGKPQHF. The full variable domain, its missing parts supplied by reference TRBV18 and TRBJ1-5, is NAGVMQNPRHLVRRRGQEARLRCSPMKGHSHVYWYRQLPEEGLKFMVYLQKENIIDESGMPKERFSAEFPKEGPSILRIQQVVRGDSAAYFCASSAGGKPQHFGDGTRLSIL.

This clonotype was seen many times. The CDR3 sequence is CSARDRGNTEAFF. Here the CDR3 DNA reads TGCAGTGCTAGAGATCGCGGGAACACTGAAGCTTTCTTT. The J gene is TRBJ1-1, the V gene TRBV20-1; the D is unclear. Germline assignment: CDR1 DFQATT and CDR2 SNEGSKA (reference sequence). The CDR3 consists of 13 residues. Between the trimmed V and J ends, which lost 0 bases and 1 base, there was a span of 6 bases.

There are many counts of this clonotype. V gene TRBV5-1 combines with J gene TRBJ2-1; 9 positions match TRBD2. The CDR3 has 15 amino acids. Trimming removed 2 bases from V and 8 bases from J; junction bases left unmatched: 8. CDR1 SGHRS and CDR2 YFSETQ come from the germline V gene. In nucleotides, the CDR3 is TGCGCCAGCAGCTTCCTAGCGGGACCCCAGTATGAGCAGTTCTTC. Translating it yields CASSFLAGPQYEQFF.

To note about this clonotype: It may be a read error: a sequence one base away is much more abundant. The rearrangement joins TRBV5-4 to TRBJ2-5; no definite D call. The CDR3 runs 14 residues. Germline V lookup: CDR1 SGHNT, CDR2 YYREEE (reference sequence). The CDR3 here is CANSLGWQQEIQYF. In nucleotides, the CDR3 is TGTGCCAACAGCTTGGGATGGCAGCAAGAGATCCAGTACTTC.

This clonotype came up a few times. J is TRBJ2-7 and V is TRBV6-5, with D unresolved. Germline V CDR1 and CDR2: MNHEY, SVGAGI. The CDR3 sequence is 13 residues long. V gave up 4 bases and J gave up 4 bases, with 11 bases separating them. CDR3 loop: CASSLTVEYEQYF. CDR3 sequence (DNA): TGTGCCAGCAGTTTGACGGTGGAGTACGAGCAGTACTTC.

In this sample, this clonotype turned up many times. V is TRBV28 and J is TRBJ2-7; 9 positions match TRBD1. The trim removed 4 bases at V and 4 bases at J, leaving 14 bases unmatched. This CDR3 is 17 amino acids long. Germline CDR1 reads MDHEN; CDR2 reads SYDVKM. CDR3 DNA: TGTGCCAGCAGTTCTAATCTGATCCGGGACAGGGATTACGAGCAGTACTTC. This encodes CASSSNLIRDRDYEQYF. Drawing the rest from reference TRBV28 and TRBJ2-7, the complete variable domain is DVKVTQSSRYLVKRTGEKVFLECVQDMDHENMFWYRQDPGLGLRLIYFSYDVKMKEKGDIPEGYSVSREKKERFSLILESASTNQTSMYLCASSSNLIRDRDYEQYFGPGTRLTVT.

There are many counts of this clonotype. The chain uses TRBV28 and TRBJ2-7, with no clear D. Trimming pared 6 bases from V and 3 bases from J, leaving 12 bases between. This CDR3 is built from 13 residues. Germline assignment: CDR1 MDHEN and CDR2 SYDVKM. This CDR3 reads CASSPNSIYEQYF. DNA of the CDR3: TGTGCCAGCAGCCCAAACAGTATCTACGAGCAGTACTTC.